These T cell receptor beta chains were read from a single sample in a study of blood T cell repertoires in COVID-19. This table comes from immunoSEQ multiplex PCR, and its TCRdb copy is limited to in-frame clones, with some not included. The top ten clones hold 26% of a sample with 98,000 or so clones, more than 75% of them seen once. Sequencing was carried out using peripheral blood. The receptors were sampled from a man in his sixties with acute or convalescent COVID-19. Each CDR3 is given with its conserved first and last residue. D genes are given only for firm matches. Not all rows give a size; the values are once, few, many and, for expanded clones, a class.

D gene	J gene	CDR3 length	V gene	clone size	CDR3 protein	CDR3 DNA
TRBD2	TRBJ2-5	13	TRBV5-1	many	CASRGEGQETQYF	TGCGCCAGCAGAGGGGAGGGACAAGAGACCCAGTACTTC
TRBD2	TRBJ2-1	16	TRBV7-9	-	CASSLRLAGDGDEQFF	TGTGCCAGCAGCTTACGGCTAGCGGGAGACGGGGATGAGCAGTTCTTC
TRBD2	TRBJ2-1	19	TRBV3-1/TRBV3-2	-	CASSQPSAGGPKAYNEQFF	TGTGCCAGCAGCCAACCCTCGGCGGGAGGGCCAAAAGCGTACAATGAGCAGTTCTTC
-	TRBJ1-4	16	TRBV6-2/TRBV6-3	-	CASSYTLGGTNEKLFF	TGTGCCAGCAGTTACACCCTGGGAGGCACTAATGAAAAACTGTTTTTT
TRBD1	TRBJ2-1	15	TRBV5-1	-	CASSRYGTGSNEQFF	TGCGCCAGCAGCCGCTACGGGACAGGTTCGAATGAGCAGTTCTTC
TRBD1	TRBJ1-2	15	TRBV3-1/TRBV3-2	few	CASSRPGQGNYGYTF	TGTGCCAGCAGCCGCCCGGGACAGGGGAACTATGGCTACACCTTC
-	TRBJ2-1	12	TRBV6-2/TRBV6-3	-	CASSPPDNEQFF	TGTGCCAGCAGCCCCCCAGACAATGAGCAGTTCTTC
TRBD1	TRBJ1-3	14	TRBV19	few	CASSRGTGGNTIYF	TGTGCCAGTAGTAGAGGGACAGGAGGAAACACCATATATTTT
-	TRBJ1-1	15	TRBV5-4	-	CASSLVGREDTEAFF	TGTGCCAGCAGCTTGGTGGGCAGGGAGGACACTGAAGCTTTCTTT
-	TRBJ2-3	12	TRBV28	-	CASSPPGNTQYF	TGTGCCAGCAGCCCCCCGGGAAATACGCAGTATTTT
-	TRBJ1-1	13	TRBV3-1/TRBV3-2	-	CASSQDRGGTAFF	TGTGCCAGCAGCCAAGACAGAGGAGGGACAGCTTTCTTT
-	TRBJ2-5	12	TRBV28	-	CAGGGRQETQYF	TGTGCCGGTGGGGGGAGGCAAGAGACCCAGTACTTC
-	TRBJ2-6	16	TRBV7-8	-	CASSRSQGAGANVLTF	TGTGCCAGCAGCCGAAGCCAGGGTGCGGGGGCCAACGTCCTGACTTTC
-	TRBJ1-2	12	TRBV28	-	CASSPLTSGYTF	TGTGCCAGCAGTCCCCTGACATCGGGCTACACCTTC
TRBD1	TRBJ1-1	15	TRBV24-1	-	CATSDPGQGAAEAFF	TGTGCCACCAGTGATCCGGGACAGGGGGCGGCTGAAGCTTTCTTT
-	TRBJ1-1	15	TRBV6-5	-	CASKSGGGVDTEAFF	TGTGCCAGCAAGAGTGGCGGAGGAGTCGACACTGAAGCTTTCTTT
-	TRBJ1-1	12	TRBV28	-	CASSSLYTEAFF	TGTGCCAGCAGTTCGTTGTATACTGAAGCTTTCTTT
-	TRBJ1-6	13	TRBV10-1	few	CASRDGGNSPLHF	TGCGCCAGCAGGGACGGAGGGAATTCACCCCTCCACTTT
TRBD1	TRBJ1-2	13	TRBV24-1	-	CATSDLTGVGYTF	TGTGCCACCAGTGACCTGACAGGGGTCGGCTACACCTTC
-	TRBJ2-1	16	TRBV5-1	-	CASSLSVRMPGNEQFF	TGCGCCAGCAGCTTGAGTGTTAGGATGCCGGGCAATGAGCAGTTCTTC
-	TRBJ1-2	13	TRBV18	once	CASSTTGFDGYTF	TGTGCCAGCTCTACGACAGGATTCGATGGCTACACCTTC
TRBD1	TRBJ1-1	15	TRBV6-5	-	CASSRPTGRIGEAFF	TGTGCCAGCAGTCGTCCGACAGGGCGGATTGGTGAAGCTTTCTTT
-	TRBJ1-5	17	TRBV20-1	-	CSASTAPGTYSNQPQHF	TGCAGTGCTAGTACTGCCCCAGGCACCTATAGCAATCAGCCCCAGCATTTT
-	TRBJ2-3	15	TRBV5-1	-	CASSIRGVGTDTQYF	TGCGCCAGCAGCATCAGGGGGGTTGGCACAGATACGCAGTATTTT
TRBD1	TRBJ1-5	13	TRBV6-5	-	CASIRQGDQPQHF	TGTGCCAGCATTCGACAGGGCGATCAGCCCCAGCATTTT
-	TRBJ1-1	14	TRBV5-1	-	CASSLNRQGSEAFF	TGCGCCAGCAGCTTGAATCGTCAGGGGAGTGAAGCTTTCTTT
-	TRBJ2-7	16	TRBV4-1	-	CASSQPPAGATYEQYF	TGCGCCAGCAGCCAGCCACCCGCGGGCGCAACCTACGAGCAGTACTTC
TRBD1	TRBJ1-6	15	TRBV6-4	-	CASSEETGVGSPLHF	TGTGCCAGCAGTGAAGAGACAGGGGTAGGATCACCCCTCCACTTT
-	TRBJ2-1	13	TRBV2	-	CASSLDYHNEQFF	TGTGCCAGCAGTCTGGACTATCACAATGAGCAGTTCTTC
-	TRBJ1-4	13	TRBV7-2	-	CASSLEGGEKLFF	TGTGCCAGCAGCCTCGAGGGGGGGGAGAAACTGTTTTTT
TRBD1	TRBJ2-5	14	TRBV28	-	CASSLSNRGETQYF	TGTGCCAGCAGTTTATCTAACAGGGGTGAGACCCAGTACTTC
-	TRBJ1-1	15	TRBV11-2	-	CASSLTGGENTEAFF	TGTGCCAGCAGCTTAACGGGGGGCGAGAACACTGAAGCTTTCTTT
TRBD1	TRBJ1-2	15	TRBV5-4	-	CASSSRDRGQGGYTF	TGTGCCAGCAGCTCCCGGGACAGGGGGCAAGGTGGCTACACCTTC
TRBD1	TRBJ1-2	13	TRBV10-3	-	CAATGGDGYGYTF	TGTGCCGCGACAGGGGGCGATGGCTATGGCTACACCTTC
-	TRBJ1-2	13	TRBV28	-	CASSPREDYGYTF	TGTGCCAGCAGTCCCAGGGAGGATTATGGCTACACCTTC
TRBD2	TRBJ2-5	12	TRBV28	-	CASSWSGAAQYF	TGTGCCAGCAGTTGGAGCGGGGCGGCCCAGTACTTC
-	TRBJ1-5	19	TRBV6-2/TRBV6-3	-	CASSHGQLGRAYSNQPQHF	TGTGCCAGCAGCCATGGACAGCTCGGTCGGGCCTATAGCAATCAGCCCCAGCATTTT
TRBD1	TRBJ1-2	15	TRBV10-1	-	CASSASRGPGYGYTF	TGCGCCAGCAGTGCCTCCAGGGGGCCAGGGTATGGCTACACCTTC
TRBD2	TRBJ2-1	16	TRBV7-9	-	CASTPRLAGGPNEQFF	TGTGCCAGCACCCCTCGACTAGCGGGAGGGCCAAATGAGCAGTTCTTC
-	TRBJ2-6	18	TRBV9	-	CASSPRGGRHSGANVLTF	TGTGCCAGCAGCCCCAGGGGCGGGAGACACTCTGGGGCCAACGTCCTGACTTTC
TRBD1	TRBJ1-2	13	TRBV19	-	CATSRQGSYGYTF	TGTGCCACCTCACGACAGGGCTCCTATGGCTACACCTTC
TRBD2	TRBJ2-1	16	TRBV9	-	CASSPPGLAGSGEQFF	TGTGCCAGCAGCCCTCCGGGACTAGCGGGATCGGGTGAGCAGTTCTTC
-	TRBJ1-2	13	TRBV7-2	-	CASSATSQVGYTF	TGTGCCAGCAGCGCTACGTCGCAGGTTGGCTACACCTTC
-	TRBJ2-3	13	TRBV9	-	CASSVERTDTQYF	TGTGCCAGCAGCGTAGAGAGGACAGATACGCAGTATTTT
-	TRBJ2-2	16	TRBV12-5	-	CASGFSWGANTGELFF	TGTGCTAGTGGTTTCAGCTGGGGGGCGAACACCGGGGAGCTGTTTTTT
-	TRBJ2-1	13	TRBV2	-	CASSDQQYNEQFF	TGTGCCAGCAGTGACCAACAGTACAATGAGCAGTTCTTC
-	TRBJ1-1	13	TRBV5-1	-	CASSLGQATEAFF	TGCGCCAGCAGCTTGGGCCAGGCCACTGAAGCTTTCTTT
TRBD1	TRBJ2-1	16	TRBV18	-	CASSLTGGLTYNEQFF	TGTGCCAGCTCACTTACAGGGGGCTTGACCTACAATGAGCAGTTCTTC
TRBD2	TRBJ2-1	14	TRBV10-3	-	CAINGAGGFNEQFF	TGTGCCATCAATGGAGCGGGAGGCTTTAATGAGCAGTTCTTC
-	TRBJ2-5	15	TRBV3-1/TRBV3-2	once	CASSHRPGGRETQYF	TGTGCCAGCAGCCACCGACCAGGAGGTCGAGAGACCCAGTACTTC
TRBD1	TRBJ2-7	12	TRBV6-5	-	CASSYRQGPPYF	TGTGCCAGCAGTTACCGACAGGGCCCCCCGTACTTC
-	TRBJ1-2	12	TRBV29-1	once	CSVWGGADGYTF	TGCAGCGTTTGGGGGGGCGCCGATGGCTACACCTTC
TRBD2	TRBJ2-1	16	TRBV6-6	-	CASSSTGLAGVNEQFF	TGTGCCAGCAGTTCCACGGGACTAGCGGGAGTTAATGAGCAGTTCTTC